What follows describes a single TCR beta chain. Its target is not known. The data were obtained in a study of shared clonotypes between healthy human individuals. Using immunoSEQ multiplex PCR, the repertoire was profiled, and TCRdb retains in-frame clones only, with some absent. The sample consists of around 1,000,000 clones, 60% to 80% of them appearing once. With 8 bases clipped from V and 0 bases from J, the junction kept 8 bases outside the gene matches. Germline V gene lookup returns CDR1 GTSNPN and CDR2 SVGIG (reference sequence). The CDR3 is 14 amino acids. Notes on the study in general: Only blood underwent sampling, and tissue repertoires likely differ. A generally larger estimated richness was seen in naive subsets than in memory subsets. A reduction in generation probabilities was seen for non-shared clonotypes relative to those shared by all four donors.

The rearrangement joins TRBV30 to TRBJ2-3, with 7 bases matching TRBD1. The sequence was obtained from a man aged 18 to 30 in good health. Some clones in this sample may be carry-over from other donors' samples. Sequencing input: memory CD4+ T cells from PBMCs. As for subset: CD45RA-negative fraction. CDR3 region: CAQGPGGSTDTQYF. In DNA, the CDR3 is TGTGCCCAAGGCCCAGGGGGAAGCACAGATACGCAGTATTTT. Full variable domain (rest looked up from reference TRBV30 and TRBJ2-3): SQTIHQWPATLVQPVGSPLSLECTVEGTSNPNLYWYRQAAGRGLQLLFYSVGIGQISSEVPQNLSASRPQDRQFILSSKKLLLSDSGFYLCAQGPGGSTDTQYFGPGTRLTVL.